A selection of T cell receptor beta chains follows, all from one sample in a study of T cells in Graves' hyperthyroidism and ophthalmopathy. TCRdb re-analysed the multiplex PCR reads in MiXCR, keeping a single row per CDR3 protein. Among roughly 400,000 distinct CDR3 sequences listed, 11% to 15% were seen once. Sequencing input: blood. These receptors originate from a man over 45 with Graves' ophthalmopathy. Each CDR3 is given with its conserved first and last residue. Fields, in order: V gene, clone size, D gene, J gene, CDR3 DNA, CDR3 protein. The D gene is left open where the match is weak. A clone size is listed for some rows: how often the clone was seen (once, few, many), or a class if it is expanded.

>TRBV5-1|.|.|TRBJ2-2
TGCGCCAGCAGCCCTGCAGGAGGGACTTTAGCCGGGGAGCTGTTTTTT
CASSPAGGTLAGELFF
>TRBV11-2|many|TRBD1|TRBJ1-1
TGTGCCAGCAGCGGCCCAGGGGGGGTGGTCGCTTTCTTT
CASSGPGGVVAFF
>TRBV12-5|many|TRBD1|TRBJ1-3
TGTGCTAGTGGTTTGGTACTTGGAGGGGGCCACTCTGGAAACACCATATATTTT
CASGLVLGGGHSGNTIYF
>TRBV2|many|.|TRBJ2-2
TGTGCCAGCACCCGCGGGGAGCTGTTTTTT
CASTRGELFF
>TRBV6-2/TRBV6-3|.|.|TRBJ2-1
TGTGCCAGCAGTCCCAGCGGGTTGCGTGTACATGAGCAGTTCTTC
CASSPSGLRVHEQFF
>TRBV7-9|.|TRBD2|TRBJ2-1
TGTGCCAGCAGCCCCCCTAGCGGGAGAATTAATGAGCAGTTCTTC
CASSPPSGRINEQFF
>TRBV4-1|few|TRBD2|TRBJ2-7
TGCGCCAGCAGCCAAGATGTTGCGGGAGAGATCTACGAGCAGTACTTC
CASSQDVAGEIYEQYF
>TRBV11-3|many|.|TRBJ2-5
TGTGCCAGCAGCTTAGTCTGGGACAACCGGGCGGCCCAGTACTTC
CASSLVWDNRAAQYF
>TRBV14|.|.|TRBJ2-3
TGTGCCAGCAGCCGAGGGCTTCCCACAGATACGCAGTGTTTT
CASSRGLPTDTQCF
>TRBV3-1|many|.|TRBJ2-7
TGTGCCAGCAGCCAAGGCGGGATTTACTACGAGCAGTACTTC
CASSQGGIYYEQYF
>TRBV10-3|many|TRBD2|TRBJ2-1
TGTGCCATCAGGACTAGCGGGAGCCCCCTCTACAATGAGCAGTTCTTC
CAIRTSGSPLYNEQFF
>TRBV5-1|many|TRBD1|TRBJ2-2
TGCGCCAGCAGCACGGGACAGCCCGGCACCGGGGAGCTGTTTTTT
CASSTGQPGTGELFF
>TRBV12-3/TRBV12-4|many|.|TRBJ2-7
TGTGCCAGCAGTTTCCTACAGGGTGGGCGGTATGGCGGGAGCTCTTCCGAGCAGTACTTC
CASSFLQGGRYGGSSSEQYF
>TRBV29-1|many|.|TRBJ2-7
TGCAGCGTTGGGCAGAGCTCCTACGAGCAGTACTTC
CSVGQSSYEQYF
>TRBV20-1|many|TRBD2|TRBJ2-5
TGCAGTGCTACGACTATACCAGGACTAGCGGGGCACCGGGGAGAGACCCAGTACTTC
CSATTIPGLAGHRGETQYF
>TRBV7-6|many|TRBD1|TRBJ2-7
TGTGCCAGCAGCCACAGGGGGCCGTTCGAGCAGTACTTC
CASSHRGPFEQYF